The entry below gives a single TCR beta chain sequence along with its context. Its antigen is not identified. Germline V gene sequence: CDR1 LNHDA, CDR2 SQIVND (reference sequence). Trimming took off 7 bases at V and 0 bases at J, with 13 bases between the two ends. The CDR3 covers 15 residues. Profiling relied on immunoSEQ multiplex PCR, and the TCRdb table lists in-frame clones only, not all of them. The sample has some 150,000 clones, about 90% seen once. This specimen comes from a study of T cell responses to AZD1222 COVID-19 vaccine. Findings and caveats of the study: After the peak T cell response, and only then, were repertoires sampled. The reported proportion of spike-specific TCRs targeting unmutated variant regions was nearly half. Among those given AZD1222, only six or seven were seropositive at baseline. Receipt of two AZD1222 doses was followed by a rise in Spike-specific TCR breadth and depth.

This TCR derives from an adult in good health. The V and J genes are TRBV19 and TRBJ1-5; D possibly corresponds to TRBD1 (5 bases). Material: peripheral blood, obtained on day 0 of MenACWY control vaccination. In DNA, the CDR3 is TGTGCCAGTAACCTGGGGCGGAATAGCAATCAGCCCCAGCATTTT. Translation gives CASNLGRNSNQPQHF.